The entry that follows covers one T cell receptor beta chain sequence. This record comes from a study of blood T cell repertoires in COVID-19. In the study overall: Whether acute or convalescent, the COVID-19 samples came from the United States, Italy and Spain. PBMCs, B-cell-depleted T cells, or T cells were the source of the cDNA or gDNA that made up the material.

TCRdb's table, derived via immunoSEQ multiplex PCR, lists solely in-frame clones and lacks some. The table records approximately 150,000 clones, about 83% of them present only once. Trimming removed 6 bases from V and 0 bases from J; junction bases left unmatched: 4. Germline V gene lookup returns CDR1 SGHAT and CDR2 FQNNGV. The CDR3 consists of 15 residues. Specimen: peripheral blood. The source is a man between 65 and 80 years old who had recovered from COVID-19. This chain connects TRBV11-2 to TRBJ2-2; 7 nucleotides align to TRBD1. CDR3 sequence reads: CASSSDRANTGELFF. The CDR3, as DNA: TGTGCCAGCAGTTCAGACAGGGCGAACACCGGGGAGCTGTTTTTT.